This TCR beta chain was sequenced during a study of blood T cell repertoires in COVID-19. CDR1 MGHRA and CDR2 YSYEKL come from the germline V gene. Trimming took 2 bases from V and 6 from J; bases not matched to a gene: 8. The CDR3 contains 15 residues. The authors' processing: Scientists estimated how many nucleated cells there were by amplifying reference gene primers. Assay used: immunoSEQ multiplex PCR; TCRdb lists only in-frame clones, some missing. The DNA gave D and trimming, while V, J and clone size come from that table. The table includes hundreds of thousands of clones, over 75% detected once.

Input material: peripheral blood. This chain links TRBV4-1 with TRBJ2-7; TRBD1 matches 9 bases. This clonotype originated in a woman in her seventies with COVID-19, enrolled during active disease. For the CDR3, the DNA is TGCGCCAGCAGCCAACCGGGACAGGGCAAGGGCGAGCAGTACTTC. Its protein product is CASSQPGQGKGEQYF.